This entry lists 12 T cell receptor beta chains sequenced from one sample in a study of shared T cell receptors in the human thymus. Clones were read by immunoSEQ multiplex PCR, and TCRdb kept only the in-frame ones, dropping some. The data show hundreds of thousands of clones, just under 95% seen once. Sequenced sample: thymocytes. All receptors derive from a human donor.

V and J are TRBV10-1 and TRBJ2-7; 12 bases agree with TRBD2. The CDR3 is 18 residues long. Germline CDR1 is WNHNN and CDR2 is SYGVQD (reference sequence). Germline trimming cut 0 bases from V and 4 bases from J; bases unmatched to any gene: 10. The CDR3 here is CASSESQTSGSNGYEQYF. Here the CDR3 DNA reads TGCGCCAGCAGTGAGTCCCAGACTAGCGGGAGTAACGGGTACGAGCAGTACTTC.

This clone was detected once. V and J are TRBV5-1 and TRBJ1-1; a weak D match, TRBD1 (5 bases). The CDR3 covers 15 residues. From germline, CDR1 is SGHRS and CDR2 YFSETQ. Trimming removed 2 bases at V and 4 bases at J, with 15 bases between. The CDR3 DNA is TGCGCCAGCAGCTTCCCGGGCCTAACAGGCACTGAAGCTTTCTTT. This sequence encodes CASSFPGLTGTEAFF.

The CDR3, as DNA: TGTGCCAGCTCACCAGGGTTCAGCAATCAGCCCCAGCATTTT. It is translated as CASSPGFSNQPQHF. The V gene is TRBV18, the J gene TRBJ1-5; no clear D gene. Between the trimmed V and J ends, which lost 2 bases and 1 base, there was a span of 6 bases. In germline, CDR1 is KGHSH, CDR2 LQKENI. The CDR3 has 14 residues.

This rearrangement joins TRBV27 to TRBJ1-1, with D possibly TRBD1 on 5 matching bases. V was pared by 5 bases and J by 4 bases, with 14 bases between. This CDR3 region has 14 residues. Per germline, CDR1 MNHEY and CDR2 SMNVEV (reference sequence). The CDR3 sequence: CASSLLQGSTEAFF. DNA for the CDR3: TGTGCCAGCAGTCTTCTTCAGGGCAGCACTGAAGCTTTCTTT.

The V and J genes are TRBV21-1 and TRBJ2-2; the table's TRBD1 call for D was not verified on the DNA. TRBV21-1 is flagged as a pseudogene. The CDR3 spans 16 residues. The CDR3 DNA reads TGTGCCAGCAGCAAAGCGCGGACAGGGGACACCGGGGAGCTGTTTTTT. Amino acids: CASSKARTGDTGELFF.

J is TRBJ2-1 and V is TRBV7-6; no reliable D call. The germline V and J ends were trimmed by 5 bases and 5 bases, with 22 bases remaining between them. Germline values: CDR1 SGHVS, CDR2 FNYEAQ. The CDR3 totals 17 residues. CDR3 sequence (DNA): TGTGCCAGCAGCCGGCCTCTGGCGGATCTTCCACACAATGAGCAGTTCTTC. Translation gives CASSRPLADLPHNEQFF.

The V and J genes are TRBV7-9 and TRBJ2-5; 12 bases align to TRBD2. CDR1 is SEHNR, CDR2 FQNEAQ, per germline (reference sequence). Trimming took 2 bases from V and 2 from J; bases not matched to a gene: 6. The CDR3 extends over 17 amino acids. The DNA of the CDR3 is TGTGCCAGCAGCTTACCCACTAGCGGGAGGACTCAAGAGACCCAGTACTTC. Translation gives CASSLPTSGRTQETQYF.

The chain is built from TRBV6-5 and TRBJ1-1; D possibly corresponds to TRBD1 (6 bases). Trimming removed 4 bases from V and 2 bases from J, with 11 bases in between. The germline CDR1 and CDR2 sequences are MNHEY and SVGAGI. This CDR3 has 14 residues. Here the CDR3 DNA reads TGTGCCAGCAGTTTCGGGACACATAACACTGAAGCTTTCTTT. Translated: CASSFGTHNTEAFF.

The rearrangement links TRBV27 to TRBJ1-2; TRBD1 agrees at 7 bases. CDR1 is MNHEY and CDR2 is SMNVEV in the germline V gene (reference sequence). The junction had 7 bases not matched to a gene; V was cut back by 3 bases and J by 3 bases. CDR3 length equals 15 residues. The CDR3: CASSLGRGLHYGYTF. For the CDR3, the DNA is TGTGCCAGCAGTTTGGGGAGGGGGCTACACTATGGCTACACCTTC.

The chain combines TRBV29-1 with TRBJ1-1, with no clear D. This CDR3 comprises 13 residues. Germline loops: CDR1 SQVTM, CDR2 ANQGSEA. The V and J ends lost 6 bases and 1 base respectively, with 12 bases between them. This CDR3 reads CSVELDGNTEAFF. Here the CDR3 DNA reads TGCAGCGTCGAATTAGACGGGAACACTGAAGCTTTCTTT. The complete variable domain, with remaining parts taken from reference TRBV29-1 and TRBJ1-1, reads SAVISQKPSRDICQRGTSLTIQCQVDSQVTMMFWYRQQPGQSLTLIATANQGSEATYESGFVIDKFPISRPNLTFSTLTVSNMSPEDSSIYLCSVELDGNTEAFFGQGTRLTVV.

This clone is a singleton in its sample. The rearrangement links TRBV6-1 to TRBJ2-5, with 10 nucleotides matching TRBD2. J gave up 2 bases and V 0 bases, and 6 bases lay outside the gene matches. The germline CDR1 and CDR2 sequences are MNHNS and SASEGT. The CDR3 extends over 17 amino acids. This chain's CDR3 is CASSEALGLAEQETQYF. In DNA form, the CDR3 reads TGTGCCAGCAGTGAAGCGCTTGGACTAGCGGAGCAAGAGACCCAGTACTTC.

V is TRBV14 and J is TRBJ1-1, with D possibly TRBD1 on 5 matching bases. V was pared by 5 bases and J by 3 bases, with 19 bases between. The germline gives CDR1 SGHDN, CDR2 FVKESK. The CDR3 is 16 residues long. The CDR3 nucleotides are TGTGCCAGCAGCTCTTTAGCGACAGTAGGGTACACTGAAGCTTTCTTT. Its protein is CASSSLATVGYTEAFF.